A single sample gave rise to the 19 T cell receptor beta chains below, sequenced in a study of T cell responses to AZD1222 COVID-19 vaccine. Repertoires were generated with immunoSEQ multiplex PCR, while TCRdb's copy carries only in-frame clones and drops some. Of around 99,000 clones listed, 87% were seen once; the top ten hold approximately 4.5%. The sequences come from peripheral blood, collected on day 0 of AZD1222 vaccination. Receptors were obtained from an adult in good health.

The CDR3 region is CASSLGTRYEQYF. For the CDR3, the DNA is TGTGCCAGCAGCCTCGGGACCCGCTACGAGCAGTACTTC. The J gene is TRBJ2-7, the V gene TRBV6-5, with D perhaps matching TRBD1 or TRBD2 (5 bases each). Germline values: CDR1 MNHEY, CDR2 SVGAGI. CDR3 length: 13 amino acids. The ends were cut back, 6 bases at V and 3 bases at J, with 12 bases in the middle.

The chain is built from TRBV28 and TRBJ1-1, with D tentatively TRBD1 (6 bases). Per the germline V gene, CDR1 is MDHEN and CDR2 is SYDVKM. The CDR3 is 15 amino acids. V lost 6 bases and J lost 0, with 14 bases in between. The CDR3 sequence is CASSKPGQMNTEAFF. The CDR3 nucleotides read TGTGCCAGCAGCAAGCCCGGACAGATGAACACTGAAGCTTTCTTT.

The chain recombines TRBV5-6 with TRBJ2-2, with D tentatively TRBD1 (6 bases). Trimming cost V 4 bases and J 3 bases, with 19 bases left between them. This CDR3 spans 17 amino acids. CDR1 is SGHDT and CDR2 is YYEEEE in the germline V gene. The DNA of the CDR3 is TGTGCCAGCAGCAGAAACAGGGAGCAGTGGGACACCGGGGAGCTGTTTTTT. This encodes CASSRNREQWDTGELFF.

The chain recombines TRBV9 with TRBJ1-1; D might be TRBD1 (5 bases). Germline CDR1 and CDR2: SGDLS and YYNGEE. V was clipped by 0 bases and J by 5 bases, with 17 bases between them. This CDR3 comprises 16 residues. The CDR3 nucleotides are TGTGCCAGCAGCGTAGATTATCGGGGGAGTCTTACTGAAGCTTTCTTT. As protein: CASSVDYRGSLTEAFF.

V and J are TRBV5-1 and TRBJ2-1; possible D gene TRBD2, 5 bases. V was clipped by 4 bases and J by 7 bases, with 9 bases between them. Germline V CDR1 and CDR2: SGHRS, YFSETQ. This CDR3 comprises 12 residues. CDR3 sequence (DNA): TGCGCCAGCAGCCGCCGGGGAAATGAGCAGTTCTTC. Protein product: CASSRRGNEQFF.

This clone was counted a single time. The V call is TRBV6-5, the J call TRBJ1-3, with D tentatively TRBD1 (5 bases). The germline V and J ends were trimmed by 0 bases and 4 bases, with 7 bases remaining between them. Germline V gene lookup returns CDR1 MNHEY and CDR2 SVGAGI. The CDR3 runs to 14 residues. The chain's CDR3 is CASSYSGEGNTIYF. The DNA for the CDR3 is TGTGCCAGCAGTTACTCAGGGGAGGGAAACACCATATATTTT.

The chain combines TRBV7-9 with TRBJ1-2; 8 nucleotides align to TRBD1. The V and J ends lost 4 bases and 2 bases, in that order; junction bases with no gene match: 6. There are 15 residues in the CDR3. Germline V gene lookup returns CDR1 SEHNR and CDR2 FQNEAQ (reference sequence). CDR3 in DNA: TGTGCCAGCAGCTCTGGGGGACAGGAGAACTATGGCTACACCTTC. Translating gives CASSSGGQENYGYTF.

This chain joins TRBV28 and TRBJ2-1; D is perhaps TRBD2 (6 bases). CDR1 and CDR2 from the germline V gene are MDHEN and SYDVKM. The CDR3 is made up of 16 amino acids. V was pared by 5 bases and J by 1 base, with 15 bases between. The CDR3 DNA reads as TGTGCCAGCAGTGAACCCTCGACTAGTTCCTACAATGAGCAGTTCTTC. Translation gives CASSEPSTSSYNEQFF.

This chain links TRBV5-4 with TRBJ2-7; tentatively, D is TRBD1 or TRBD2 (6 bases each). V was cut by 3 bases and J by 2 bases, with 12 bases left in between. CDR3 length equals 14 residues. Germline V gene sequence: CDR1 SGHNT, CDR2 YYREEE (reference sequence). CDR3 sequence reads: CASSSTGGAYEQYF. CDR3 sequence (DNA): TGTGCCAGCAGCTCGACAGGAGGGGCCTACGAGCAGTACTTC.

The chain has TRBV6-4 and TRBJ1-5; D not resolved. The ends were cut back, 0 bases at V and 4 bases at J, with 10 bases in the middle. The CDR3 spans 15 residues. Germline V gene sequence: CDR1 MRHNA, CDR2 SNTAGT. CDR3 loop: CASSDSNRVNQPQHF. In DNA, the CDR3 is TGTGCCAGCAGTGACTCGAATCGGGTTAATCAGCCCCAGCATTTT.

This chain joins TRBV9 and TRBJ2-3, with D perhaps TRBD2 (5 bases). This CDR3 spans 12 amino acids. V shed 0 bases and J shed 9 bases, with 8 bases lying between them. Germline CDR1 reads SGDLS; CDR2 reads YYNGEE. CDR3 sequence: CASSVDGRTQYF. The CDR3 DNA reads TGTGCCAGCAGCGTAGATGGGAGAACGCAGTATTTT. Based on the CDR3 plus reference TRBV9 and TRBJ2-3, the full variable domain is DSGVTQTPKHLITATGQRVTLRCSPRSGDLSVYWYQQSLDQGLQFLIQYYNGEERAKGNILERFSAQQFPDLHSELNLSSLELGDSALYFCASSVDGRTQYFGPGTRLTVL.

The chain is built from TRBV7-2 and TRBJ1-4, with 10 positions matching TRBD1. This CDR3 contains 15 residues. Unmatched junction bases numbered 9, after V lost 6 bases and J lost 8 bases. The germline CDR1 and CDR2 sequences are SGHTA and FQGNSA. CDR3 protein: CASSRQGALGEKLFF. Written as DNA, the CDR3 is TGTGCCAGCAGTCGACAGGGGGCGCTTGGGGAAAAACTGTTTTTT.

V and J are TRBV5-6 and TRBJ2-5; 10 bases are a match to TRBD1. The CDR3 runs to 15 residues. Germline V gives CDR1 SGHDT, CDR2 YYEEEE. After removal of 4 bases from V and 4 bases from J, the junction contained 7 bases not matched to a gene. DNA of the CDR3: TGTGCCAGCAGCCCCCGATGGACAGGGGGAGAGACCCAGTACTTC. It is translated as CASSPRWTGGETQYF.

The table lists this clone with a count of one. The gene calls are TRBV19 and TRBJ2-1; TRBD1 aligns across 8 bases. V shed 3 bases, J shed 3 bases, and the junction held 10 bases outside the gene matches. CDR1 LNHDA and CDR2 SQIVND come from the germline V gene (reference sequence). This CDR3 is built from 17 residues. The CDR3 spells CASSIRADRVVYNEQFF. The CDR3 region has the DNA TGTGCCAGTAGTATTAGGGCGGACAGGGTCGTCTACAATGAGCAGTTCTTC.

The V and J genes are TRBV5-6 and TRBJ1-2; 11 nucleotides line up with TRBD1. The CDR3 is 14 amino acids. V lost 3 bases, J lost 6 bases, and 4 bases stayed unmatched. Germline CDR1 and CDR2: SGHDT and YYEEEE. This CDR3 reads CASSSQGQGDGYTF. CDR3 coding DNA: TGTGCCAGCAGCTCTCAGGGACAGGGGGATGGCTACACCTTC.

This clone has more than one count but fewer than ten. The chain uses TRBV5-4 and TRBJ1-1; D might be TRBD1 (6 bases). Trimming removed 0 bases at V and 1 base at J, with 13 bases between. Germline V CDR1 and CDR2: SGHNT, YYREEE (reference sequence). The length of the CDR3 is 16 residues. The CDR3 DNA sequence: TGTGCCAGCAGCTTGGCCGGGGGGGCCGAGAACACTGAAGCTTTCTTT. It encodes CASSLAGGAENTEAFF. The whole variable domain, remainder taken from reference TRBV5-4 and TRBJ1-1, is ETGVTQSPTHLIKTRGQQVTLRCSSQSGHNTVSWYQQALGQGPQFIFQYYREEENGRGNFPPRFSGLQFPNYSSELNVNALELDDSALYLCASSLAGGAENTEAFFGQGTRLTVV.

This chain joins TRBV27 and TRBJ2-1, with TRBD1 matching over 11 bases. The germline V gene encodes CDR1 MNHEY and CDR2 SMNVEV (reference sequence). Trimming cost V 5 bases and J 2 bases; bases outside gene matches: 11. The CDR3 extends over 18 amino acids. In nucleotides, the CDR3 is TGTGCCAGCAGTGCCTCCGGGACAGGGGGACTAGCCTACAATGAGCAGTTCTTC. Its protein product is CASSASGTGGLAYNEQFF.

This chain joins TRBV12-5 and TRBJ1-2; D is possibly TRBD1 (5 bases). This CDR3 is 15 amino acids long. The V end was cut by 5 bases, the J end by 3 bases, with 16 bases between. Germline CDR1 reads LGHNT; CDR2 reads FRNRAP. DNA of the CDR3: TGTGCTAGTGGTCCGCCAAAGCGGGGCGACTATGGCTACACCTTC. This translates into CASGPPKRGDYGYTF. The full variable domain, in which reference TRBV12-5 and TRBJ1-2 provide the parts outside the CDR3, is DARVTQTPRHKVTEMGQEVTMRCQPILGHNTVFWYRQTMMQGLELLAYFRNRAPLDDSGMPKDRFSAEMPDATLATLKIQPSEPRDSAVYFCASGPPKRGDYGYTFGSGTRLTVV.

The rearrangement uses TRBV2 and TRBJ2-4; 9 nucleotides match TRBD1. Germline V lookup: CDR1 SNHLY, CDR2 FYNNEI. The CDR3 is 15 amino acids. After removal of 9 bases from V and 0 bases from J, the junction contained 6 bases not matched to a gene. CDR3 bases: TGTGCCAGTCAGGACAGGGGACAAGCCAAAAACATTCAGTACTTC. The encoded protein is CASQDRGQAKNIQYF.